This entry is about one TCR beta chain. The sample is drawn from a study of OX40 agonist ivuxolimab in advanced cancers. Using immunoSEQ multiplex PCR, the repertoire was profiled, and TCRdb retains in-frame clones only, with some absent. The data hold 15,000 to 20,000 clones, with approximately 78% observed a single time. Sequencing was performed on CD4+ or CD8+ T cells sorted from blood, taken in a trial of the OX40 agonist ivuxolimab. The TCR sequence derives from an adult with an advanced solid tumor such as melanoma, head and neck, liver or kidney cancer.

DNA for the CDR3: TGTGCCAGCAGCTCTTGGGACAGGGGGCGTTCCTACGAGCAGTACTTC. Translated: CASSSWDRGRSYEQYF. J is TRBJ2-7 and V is TRBV11-1; 12 nucleotides align to TRBD1. Germline V lookup: CDR1 SGHAT, CDR2 FQDESV (reference sequence). The CDR3 contains 16 residues. J was trimmed by 1 base and V by 4 bases; bases with no gene match: 5.